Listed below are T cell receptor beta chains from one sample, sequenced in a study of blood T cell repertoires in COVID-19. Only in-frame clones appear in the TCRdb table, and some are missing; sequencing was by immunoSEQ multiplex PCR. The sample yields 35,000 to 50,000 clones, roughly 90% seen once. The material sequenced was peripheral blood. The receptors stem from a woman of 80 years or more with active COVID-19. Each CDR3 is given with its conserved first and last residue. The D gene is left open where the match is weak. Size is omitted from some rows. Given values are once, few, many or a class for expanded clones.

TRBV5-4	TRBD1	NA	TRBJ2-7	TGTGCCAGCAGCTCCCAAACGACAGGGGCCACCTACGAGCAGTACTTC	CASSSQTTGATYEQYF
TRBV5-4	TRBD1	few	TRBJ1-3	TGTGCCAGCAGCTTGGAGGGGACAGGTTCTGGAAACACCATATATTTT	CASSLEGTGSGNTIYF
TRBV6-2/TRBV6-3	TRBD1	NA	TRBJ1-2	TGTGCCAGCAGTTACTCGGGACAGGATATCTATGGCTACACCTTC	CASSYSGQDIYGYTF
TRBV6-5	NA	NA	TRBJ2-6	TGTGCCAGTACCCAGGGTGCTGGGGCCAACGTCCTGACTTTC	CASTQGAGANVLTF
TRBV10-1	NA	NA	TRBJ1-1	TGCGCCAGCAGTGAAAGGCGGGACGGGAACACTGAAGCTTTCTTT	CASSERRDGNTEAFF
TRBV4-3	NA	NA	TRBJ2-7	TGCGCCAGCAGCTCCTCGCGGCGGGTCAACGAGCAGTACTTC	CASSSSRRVNEQYF
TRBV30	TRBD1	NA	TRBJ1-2	TGTGCCTGGAGTGTACAGGGGGCCTATGGCTACACCTTC	CAWSVQGAYGYTF
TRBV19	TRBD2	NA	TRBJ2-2	TGTGCCAGTAGTCGTCGGACTAGCGGGGGGGAATCCGGGGAGCTGTTTTTT	CASSRRTSGGESGELFF
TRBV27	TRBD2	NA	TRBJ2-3	TGTGCCAGCAGTCTAGCGGGGGTTGAGACAGATACGCAGTATTTT	CASSLAGVETDTQYF
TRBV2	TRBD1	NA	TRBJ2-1	TGTGCCAGCAGTGAGCAGGGGGGACAGGGGATTAATGAGCAGTTCTTC	CASSEQGGQGINEQFF
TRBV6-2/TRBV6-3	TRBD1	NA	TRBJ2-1	TGTGCCAGCAGTGACCGGGACAGCTCCTACAATGAGCAGTTCTTC	CASSDRDSSYNEQFF
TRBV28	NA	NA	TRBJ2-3	TGTGCCAGCAGTTTATCCGGGGGACTCCACACAGATACGCAGTATTTT	CASSLSGGLHTDTQYF
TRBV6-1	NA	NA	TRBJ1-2	TGTGCCAGCAGTGGCCCTCAACCGACAGGCTTCTATGGCTACACCTTC	CASSGPQPTGFYGYTF
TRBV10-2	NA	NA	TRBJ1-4	TGCGCCACCCGTGACCTTGCAACTAATGAAAAACTGTTTTTT	CATRDLATNEKLFF
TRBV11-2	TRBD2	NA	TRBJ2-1	TGTGCCAGCAGCCGAACTAGCGGGGGGGCCTATGAGCAGTTCTTC	CASSRTSGGAYEQFF
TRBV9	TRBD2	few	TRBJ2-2	TGTGCCAGCAGTGTTACTAGCGGGGGCGGGGAGCTGTTTTTT	CASSVTSGGGELFF
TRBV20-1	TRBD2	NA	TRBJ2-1	TGCAGTGCTAGTAGTAGGACTAGCGGGGGGTTCAATGAGCAGTTCTTC	CSASSRTSGGFNEQFF
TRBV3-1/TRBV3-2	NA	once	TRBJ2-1	TGTGCCAGCAGCCAGAGGCCAAGGAGGGTTGGGGGAGGGCAGTTCTTC	CASSQRPRRVGGGQFF
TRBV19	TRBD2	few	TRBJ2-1	TGTGCCAGTAGTAAACTAGCGGGGTCCTACAATGAGCAGTTCTTC	CASSKLAGSYNEQFF
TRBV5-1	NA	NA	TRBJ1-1	TGCGCCAGCAGCCACGGGGAAGGGTTGGGCACTGAAGCTTTCTTT	CASSHGEGLGTEAFF
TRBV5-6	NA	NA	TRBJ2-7	TGTGCCAGCAGCCGGGGCGACAGGTCAAACGAGCAGTACTTC	CASSRGDRSNEQYF
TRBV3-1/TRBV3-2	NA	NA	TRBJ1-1	TGTGCCAGCAGCCAAGTTTCATCGAACACTGAAGCTTTCTTT	CASSQVSSNTEAFF
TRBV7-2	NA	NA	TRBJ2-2	TGTGCCAGCAGCATCTACCGCGGTGTAGCCGGGGAGCTGTTTTTT	CASSIYRGVAGELFF
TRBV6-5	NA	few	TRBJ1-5	TGTGCCAGCGAAGCGGGGGTATGGAGCAATCAGCCCCAGCATTTT	CASEAGVWSNQPQHF
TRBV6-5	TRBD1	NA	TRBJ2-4	TGTGCCAGCAGTTACCACAGGGGGCAGGAAAACATTCAGTACTTC	CASSYHRGQENIQYF
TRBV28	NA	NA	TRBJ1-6	TGTGCCAGCAGTTTAATCGGCCAGCCGAGGCCCCTCCACTTT	CASSLIGQPRPLHF
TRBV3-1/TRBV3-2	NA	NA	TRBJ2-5	TGTGCCAGCAGCCAAAGACAGGGAGGAGAGACCCAGTACTTC	CASSQRQGGETQYF
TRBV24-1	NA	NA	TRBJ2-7	TGTGCCACCAGTGATGCACAGGCTAACGAGCAGTACTTC	CATSDAQANEQYF
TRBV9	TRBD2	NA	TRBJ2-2	TGTGCCAGCAGCGCCCCCTCTCGGGGGGGCCACACCGGGGAGCTGTTTTTT	CASSAPSRGGHTGELFF
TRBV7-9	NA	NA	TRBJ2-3	TGTGCCAGCAGCTTGAAGCTCCAGGGTACGCAGTATTTT	CASSLKLQGTQYF
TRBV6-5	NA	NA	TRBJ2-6	TGTGCCAGCAGCCAACTAAGCGCCGGGGCCAACGTCCTGACTTTC	CASSQLSAGANVLTF
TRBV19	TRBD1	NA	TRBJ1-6	TGTGCCAGTAGTGCCAAGGACAGGGGATATAATTCACCCCTCCACTTT	CASSAKDRGYNSPLHF
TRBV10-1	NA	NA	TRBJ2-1	TGCGCCAGCAGTGAGGACAGCTCCTACAATGAGCAGTTCTTC	CASSEDSSYNEQFF
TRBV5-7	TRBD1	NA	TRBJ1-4	TGTGCCAGCAGCCGCAGGGGGCAGAAGGTTTTCGAAAAACTGTTTTTT	CASSRRGQKVFEKLFF
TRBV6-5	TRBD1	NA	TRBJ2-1	TGTGCCAGCAGCAGACAGGGTATGGGGTACAATGAGCAGTTCTTC	CASSRQGMGYNEQFF
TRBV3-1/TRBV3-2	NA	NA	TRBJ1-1	TGTGCCAGCAGCCAACTCACCACGGGACAAGAAAAAGAAAACACTGAAGCTTTCTTT	CASSQLTTGQEKENTEAFF
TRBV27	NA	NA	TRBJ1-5	TGTGCCAGCAGAGAAAGCGCAGGGGACCCTTATAGCAATCAGCCCCAGCATTTT	CASRESAGDPYSNQPQHF
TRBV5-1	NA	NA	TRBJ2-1	TGCGCCAGCACCCAAGGGGGGGCCGGAACCTACAATGAGCAGTTCTTC	CASTQGGAGTYNEQFF
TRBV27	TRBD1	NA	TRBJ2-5	TGTGCCAGCAGTTCGACAGGGGGTCTTCAAGAGACCCAGTACTTC	CASSSTGGLQETQYF
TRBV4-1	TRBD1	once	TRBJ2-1	TGCGCCAGCAGCCGCCGACAGGGGGTTTACAATGAGCAGTTCTTC	CASSRRQGVYNEQFF
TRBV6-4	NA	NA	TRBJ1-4	TGTGCCAGCAGTGACTCTGGCAGGGGTGGAAAACTGTTTTTT	CASSDSGRGGKLFF